Listed here are 2 T cell receptor beta chains from one sample, sequenced in a study of lymphopenia after photon versus proton radiotherapy. Sequencing was performed with immunoSEQ multiplex PCR; in TCRdb, only in-frame clones are kept and a portion is missing. The sample carries some 41,000 clones, 70% to 90% recorded once. The source was peripheral blood, collected from a patient treated with proton-based radiotherapy. These receptors were taken from a woman aged 70 to 79 with pancreatic cancer. Some clones in this sample may be carry-over from other donors' samples.

The chain combines TRBV10-3 with TRBJ1-2; maybe TRBD1 (5 bases). Germline loops: CDR1 ENHRY, CDR2 SYGVKD. Trimming took off 9 bases at V and 2 bases at J, with 10 bases between the two ends. The CDR3 spans 12 residues. CDR3 nucleotide sequence: TGTGCCATTTTCACAGGAAACTATGGCTACACCTTC. Protein sequence: CAIFTGNYGYTF.

This clone was seen just once. In nucleotides, the CDR3 is TGTGCCAGCAGTTACACCGGGACGGGGGCCTACGAGCAGTACTTC. Its translation is CASSYTGTGAYEQYF. This chain links TRBV6-5 with TRBJ2-7; the D gene is possibly TRBD2 (6 bases). Trimming shortened V by 2 bases and J by 2 bases, and 13 bases separated the two germline ends. The CDR3 has 15 amino acids. CDR1 and CDR2 from the germline V gene are MNHEY and SVGAGI.